These 4 T cell receptor beta chains were all obtained from the same sample, sequenced in a study of blood T cell repertoires in COVID-19. Here immunoSEQ multiplex PCR was the method, and the copy in TCRdb shows in-frame clones only, minus some. The table includes around 310,000 clones, approximately 89% detected once. The sequencing sample was made of PBMCs or T cells enriched from blood (not recorded which). Receptors were obtained from a man younger than 45 who had recovered from COVID-19.

The rearrangement links TRBV5-1 to TRBJ2-7; 7 bases are shared with TRBD1. V lost 4 bases, J lost 2 bases, and 9 bases stayed unmatched. The germline V gene has CDR1 SGHRS and CDR2 YFSETQ. The CDR3 covers 15 residues. Here the CDR3 DNA reads TGCGCCAGCAGCCGACAGGGAAGAGGGACCTACGAGCAGTACTTC. Protein product: CASSRQGRGTYEQYF.

This chain joins TRBV11-2 and TRBJ2-1; 7 nucleotides agree with TRBD2. This CDR3 region has 14 residues. Trimming removed 2 bases from V and 5 bases from J; junction bases left unmatched: 3. Germline assignment: CDR1 SGHAT and CDR2 FQNNGV. The CDR3 reads CASSLSGDHNEQFF. CDR3 DNA sequence: TGTGCCAGCAGCTTAAGCGGGGACCACAATGAGCAGTTCTTC.

The chain employs TRBV28 and TRBJ1-4, with 12 positions matching TRBD1. CDR3 length equals 17 residues. With V trimmed by 5 bases and J by 4 bases, 8 bases remained unmatched. The germline V gene has CDR1 MDHEN and CDR2 SYDVKM. Written as DNA, the CDR3 is TGTGCCAGCAGTGGAACCGGGACAGGGGGCTTTAATGAAAAACTGTTTTTT. It translates to CASSGTGTGGFNEKLFF.

The rearrangement links TRBV5-1 to TRBJ2-5; 12 nucleotides align to TRBD2. Per germline, CDR1 SGHRS and CDR2 YFSETQ. V lost 4 bases, J lost 0 bases, and 4 bases stayed unmatched. This CDR3 has 16 residues. This CDR3 is CASSQLAGGYQETQYF. CDR3 DNA sequence: TGCGCCAGCAGCCAACTAGCGGGGGGTTACCAAGAGACCCAGTACTTC.